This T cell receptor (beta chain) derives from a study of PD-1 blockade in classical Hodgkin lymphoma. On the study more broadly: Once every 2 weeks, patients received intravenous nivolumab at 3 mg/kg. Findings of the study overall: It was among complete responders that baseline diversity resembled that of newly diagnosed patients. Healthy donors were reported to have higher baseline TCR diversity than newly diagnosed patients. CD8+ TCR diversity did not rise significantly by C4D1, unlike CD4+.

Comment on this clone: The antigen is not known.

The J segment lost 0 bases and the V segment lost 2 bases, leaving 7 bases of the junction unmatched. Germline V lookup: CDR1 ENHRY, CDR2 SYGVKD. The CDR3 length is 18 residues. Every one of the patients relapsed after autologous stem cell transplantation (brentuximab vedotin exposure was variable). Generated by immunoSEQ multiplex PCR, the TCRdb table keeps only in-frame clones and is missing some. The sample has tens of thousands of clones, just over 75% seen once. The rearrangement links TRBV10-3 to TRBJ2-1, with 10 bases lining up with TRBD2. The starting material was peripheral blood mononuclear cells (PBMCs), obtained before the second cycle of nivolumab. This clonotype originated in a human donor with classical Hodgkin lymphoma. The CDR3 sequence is CAISEPLLAGGSYNEQFF. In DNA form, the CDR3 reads TGTGCCATCAGTGAGCCCCTTTTAGCGGGGGGCTCCTACAATGAGCAGTTCTTC.